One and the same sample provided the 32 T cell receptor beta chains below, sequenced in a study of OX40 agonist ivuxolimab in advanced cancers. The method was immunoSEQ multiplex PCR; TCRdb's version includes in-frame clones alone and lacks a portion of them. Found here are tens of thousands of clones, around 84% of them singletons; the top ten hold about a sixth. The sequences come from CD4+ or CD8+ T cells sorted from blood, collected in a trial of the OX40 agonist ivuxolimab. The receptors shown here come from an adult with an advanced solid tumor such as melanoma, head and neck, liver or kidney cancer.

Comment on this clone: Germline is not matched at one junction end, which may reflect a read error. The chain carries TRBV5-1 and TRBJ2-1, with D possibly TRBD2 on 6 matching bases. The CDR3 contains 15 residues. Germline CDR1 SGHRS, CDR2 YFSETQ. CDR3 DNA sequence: TGCGCCAGCAGGTTGGGGGACGGGGGCTACAATGAGCAGTTCTTC. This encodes CASRLGDGGYNEQFF.

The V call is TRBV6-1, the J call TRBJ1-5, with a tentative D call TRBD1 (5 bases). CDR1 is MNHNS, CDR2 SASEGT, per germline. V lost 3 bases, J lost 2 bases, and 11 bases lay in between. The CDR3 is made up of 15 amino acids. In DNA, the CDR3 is TGTGCCAGCAGTGAGGGGGTTAGGGGCAATCAGCCCCAGCATTTT. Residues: CASSEGVRGNQPQHF.

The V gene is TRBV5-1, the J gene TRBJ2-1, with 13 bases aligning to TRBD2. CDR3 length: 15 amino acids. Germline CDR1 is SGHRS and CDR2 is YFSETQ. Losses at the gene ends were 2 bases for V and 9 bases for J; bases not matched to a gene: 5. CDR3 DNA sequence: TGCGCCAGCAGCTTCGGGACTAGCGGGACCGGTGAGCAGTTCTTC. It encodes CASSFGTSGTGEQFF.

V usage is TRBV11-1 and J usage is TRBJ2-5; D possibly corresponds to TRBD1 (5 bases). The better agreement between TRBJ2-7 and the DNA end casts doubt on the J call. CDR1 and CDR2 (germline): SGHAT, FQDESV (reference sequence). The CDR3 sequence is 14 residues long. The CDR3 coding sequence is TGTGCCAGCAGCTTGACAGTTTTCTCCTACGAGCAGTACTTC. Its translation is CASSLTVFSYEQYF.

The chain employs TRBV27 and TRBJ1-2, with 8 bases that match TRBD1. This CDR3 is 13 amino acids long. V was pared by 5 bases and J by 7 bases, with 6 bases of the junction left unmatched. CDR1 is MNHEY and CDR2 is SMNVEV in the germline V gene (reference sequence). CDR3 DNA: TGTGCCAGCAGTAGACAGGGGATGGGTGGCTACACCTTC. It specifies CASSRQGMGGYTF.

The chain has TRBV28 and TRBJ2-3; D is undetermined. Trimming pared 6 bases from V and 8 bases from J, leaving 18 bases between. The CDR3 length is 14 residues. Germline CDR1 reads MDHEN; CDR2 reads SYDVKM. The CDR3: CASSPSSAMGTQYF. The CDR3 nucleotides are TGTGCCAGCAGCCCCTCTTCGGCTATGGGTACGCAGTATTTT. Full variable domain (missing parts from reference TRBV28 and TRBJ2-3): DVKVTQSSRYLVKRTGEKVFLECVQDMDHENMFWYRQDPGLGLRLIYFSYDVKMKEKGDIPEGYSVSREKKERFSLILESASTNQTSMYLCASSPSSAMGTQYFGPGTRLTVL.

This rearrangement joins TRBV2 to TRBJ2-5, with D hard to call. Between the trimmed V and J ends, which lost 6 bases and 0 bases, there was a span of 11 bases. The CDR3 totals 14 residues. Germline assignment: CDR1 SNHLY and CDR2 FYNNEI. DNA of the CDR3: TGTGCCAGCAGCGGCCGGACCTACCAAGAGACCCAGTACTTC. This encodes CASSGRTYQETQYF.

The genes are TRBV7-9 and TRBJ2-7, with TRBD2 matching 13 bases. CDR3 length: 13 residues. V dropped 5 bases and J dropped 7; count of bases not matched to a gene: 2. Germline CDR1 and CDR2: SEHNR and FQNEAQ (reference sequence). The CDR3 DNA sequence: TGTGCCAGCAGCCAGGGACTAGCGGGGGAGCAGTACTTC. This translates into CASSQGLAGEQYF.

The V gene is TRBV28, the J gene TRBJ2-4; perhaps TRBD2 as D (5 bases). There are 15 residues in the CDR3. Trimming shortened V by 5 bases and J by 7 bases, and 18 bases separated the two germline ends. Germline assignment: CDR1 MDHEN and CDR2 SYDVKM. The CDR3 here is CASSPIDRGRNIQYF. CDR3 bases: TGTGCCAGCAGTCCGATCGATCGGGGAAGGAACATTCAGTACTTC. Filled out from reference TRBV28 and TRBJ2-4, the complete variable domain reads DVKVTQSSRYLVKRTGEKVFLECVQDMDHENMFWYRQDPGLGLRLIYFSYDVKMKEKGDIPEGYSVSREKKERFSLILESASTNQTSMYLCASSPIDRGRNIQYFGAGTRLSVL.

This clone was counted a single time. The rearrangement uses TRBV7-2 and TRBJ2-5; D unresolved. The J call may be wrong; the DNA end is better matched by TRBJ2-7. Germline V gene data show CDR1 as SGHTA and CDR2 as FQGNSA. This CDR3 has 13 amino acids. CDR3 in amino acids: CASSHQDGGEQYF. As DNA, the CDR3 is TGTGCCAGCAGCCACCAAGACGGCGGCGAGCAGTACTTC.

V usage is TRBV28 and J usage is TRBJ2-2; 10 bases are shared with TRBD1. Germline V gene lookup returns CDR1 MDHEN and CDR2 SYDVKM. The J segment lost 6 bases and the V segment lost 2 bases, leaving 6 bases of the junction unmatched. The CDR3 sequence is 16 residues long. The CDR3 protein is CASSLTATGGPGELFF. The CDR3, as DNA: TGTGCCAGCAGTTTAACCGCGACAGGGGGCCCCGGGGAGCTGTTTTTT.

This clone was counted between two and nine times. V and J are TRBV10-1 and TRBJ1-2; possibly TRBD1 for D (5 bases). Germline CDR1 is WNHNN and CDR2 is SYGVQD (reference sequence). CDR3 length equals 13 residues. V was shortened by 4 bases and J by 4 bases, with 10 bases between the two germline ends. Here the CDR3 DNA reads TGCGCCAGCAGTGTAGACAGAATCTATGGCTACACCTTC. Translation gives CASSVDRIYGYTF.

Written as DNA, the CDR3 is TGTGCCAGCAGCTCGGGATCCCAATATGGCTACACCTTC. It is translated as CASSSGSQYGYTF. J is TRBJ1-2 and V is TRBV7-9; D remains ambiguous. In germline, CDR1 is SEHNR, CDR2 FQNEAQ (reference sequence). The V end was cut by 4 bases, the J end by 5 bases, with 11 bases between. The CDR3 is made up of 13 amino acids.

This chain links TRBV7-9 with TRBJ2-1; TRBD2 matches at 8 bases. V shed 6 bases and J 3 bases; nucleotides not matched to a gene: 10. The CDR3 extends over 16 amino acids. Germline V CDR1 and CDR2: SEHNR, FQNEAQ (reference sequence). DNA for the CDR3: TGTGCCAGCAGTCCTCTTCGGACTAGCTACTACAATGAGCAGTTCTTC. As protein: CASSPLRTSYYNEQFF.

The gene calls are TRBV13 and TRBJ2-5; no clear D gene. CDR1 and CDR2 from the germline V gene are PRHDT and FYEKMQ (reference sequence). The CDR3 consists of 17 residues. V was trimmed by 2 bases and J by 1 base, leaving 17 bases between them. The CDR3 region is CASSLMRGQKLQETQYF. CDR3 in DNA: TGTGCCAGCAGCTTAATGCGAGGTCAGAAACTCCAAGAGACCCAGTACTTC.

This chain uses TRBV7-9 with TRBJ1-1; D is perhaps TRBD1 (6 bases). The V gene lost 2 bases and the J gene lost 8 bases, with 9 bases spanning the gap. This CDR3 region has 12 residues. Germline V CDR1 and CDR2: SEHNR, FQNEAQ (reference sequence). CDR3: CASSLQGREAFF. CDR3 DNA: TGTGCCAGCAGCTTACAGGGGAGGGAAGCTTTCTTT.

The chain's CDR3 is CASSLRTSGRADTQYF. Written as DNA, the CDR3 is TGCGCCAGCAGCCTAAGGACTAGCGGGAGGGCAGATACGCAGTATTTT. The V call is TRBV5-1, the J call TRBJ2-3; TRBD2 agrees at 15 bases. V trimming: 4 bases; J trimming: 4 bases; junction bases outside the gene matches: 4. The CDR3 covers 16 residues. Germline V gene data show CDR1 as SGHRS and CDR2 as YFSETQ.

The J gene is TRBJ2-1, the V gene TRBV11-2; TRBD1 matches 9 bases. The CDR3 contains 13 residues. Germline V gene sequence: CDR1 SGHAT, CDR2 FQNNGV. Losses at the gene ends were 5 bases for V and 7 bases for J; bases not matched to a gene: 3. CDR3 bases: TGTGCCAGCAGCGGGACAGGGAGGAATGAGCAGTTCTTC. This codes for CASSGTGRNEQFF.

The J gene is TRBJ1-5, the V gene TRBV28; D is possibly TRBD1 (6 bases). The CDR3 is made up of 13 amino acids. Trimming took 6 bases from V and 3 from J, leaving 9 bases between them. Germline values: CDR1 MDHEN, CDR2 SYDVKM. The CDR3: CASRQGYNQPQHF. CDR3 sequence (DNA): TGTGCCAGCAGACAGGGATACAATCAGCCCCAGCATTTT. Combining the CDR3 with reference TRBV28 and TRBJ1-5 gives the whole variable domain DVKVTQSSRYLVKRTGEKVFLECVQDMDHENMFWYRQDPGLGLRLIYFSYDVKMKEKGDIPEGYSVSREKKERFSLILESASTNQTSMYLCASRQGYNQPQHFGDGTRLSIL.

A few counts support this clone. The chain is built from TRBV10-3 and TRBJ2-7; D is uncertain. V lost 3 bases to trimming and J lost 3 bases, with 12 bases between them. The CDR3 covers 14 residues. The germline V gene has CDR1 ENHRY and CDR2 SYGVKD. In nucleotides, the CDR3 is TGTGCCATCAGTGAAGTCGTCGGAGACTACGAGCAGTACTTC. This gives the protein CAISEVVGDYEQYF.

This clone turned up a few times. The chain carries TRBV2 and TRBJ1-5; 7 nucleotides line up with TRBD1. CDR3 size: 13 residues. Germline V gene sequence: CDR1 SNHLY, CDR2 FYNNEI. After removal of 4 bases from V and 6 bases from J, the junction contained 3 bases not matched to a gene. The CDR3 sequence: CASSGDSSQPQHF. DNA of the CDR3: TGTGCCAGCAGTGGGGACAGTTCTCAGCCCCAGCATTTT.

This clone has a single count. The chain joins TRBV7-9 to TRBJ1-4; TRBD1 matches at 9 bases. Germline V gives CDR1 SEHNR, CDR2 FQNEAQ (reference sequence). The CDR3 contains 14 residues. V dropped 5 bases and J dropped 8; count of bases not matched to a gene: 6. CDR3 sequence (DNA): TGTGCCAGCAGCCGGGACAGGGTTGGGGAAAAACTGTTTTTT. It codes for CASSRDRVGEKLFF. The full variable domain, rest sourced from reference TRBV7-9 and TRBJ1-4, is DTGVSQNPRHKITKRGQNVTFRCDPISEHNRLYWYRQTLGQGPEFLTYFQNEAQLEKSRLLSDRFSAERPKGSFSTLEIQRTEQGDSAMYLCASSRDRVGEKLFFGSGTQLSVL.

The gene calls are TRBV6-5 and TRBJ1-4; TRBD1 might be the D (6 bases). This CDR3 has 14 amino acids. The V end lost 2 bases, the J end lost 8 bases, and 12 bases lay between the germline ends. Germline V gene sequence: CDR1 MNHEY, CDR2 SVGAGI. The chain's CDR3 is CASSYRGTPEKLFF. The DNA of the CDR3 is TGTGCCAGCAGTTACCGCGGGACACCAGAAAAACTGTTTTTT.

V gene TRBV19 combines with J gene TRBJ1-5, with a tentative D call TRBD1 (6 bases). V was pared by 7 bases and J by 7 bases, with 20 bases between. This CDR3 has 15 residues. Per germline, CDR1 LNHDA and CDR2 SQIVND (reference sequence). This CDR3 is CASTRYRAAGQPQHF. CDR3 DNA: TGTGCCAGTACTCGTTACAGGGCCGCTGGGCAGCCCCAGCATTTT.

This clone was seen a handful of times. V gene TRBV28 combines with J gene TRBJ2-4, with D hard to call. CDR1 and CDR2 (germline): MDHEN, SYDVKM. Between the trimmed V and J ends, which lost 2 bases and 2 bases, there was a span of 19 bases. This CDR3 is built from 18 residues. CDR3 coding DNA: TGTGCCAGCAGTTTAGGCAGACTCTACTCGTCTACCAAAAACATTCAGTACTTC. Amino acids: CASSLGRLYSSTKNIQYF.

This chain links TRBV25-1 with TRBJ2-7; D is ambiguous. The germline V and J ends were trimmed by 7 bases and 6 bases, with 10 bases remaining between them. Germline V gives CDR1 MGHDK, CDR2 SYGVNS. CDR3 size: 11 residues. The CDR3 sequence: CASTLVGEQYF. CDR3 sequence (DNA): TGTGCCAGCACCCTAGTAGGCGAGCAGTACTTC.

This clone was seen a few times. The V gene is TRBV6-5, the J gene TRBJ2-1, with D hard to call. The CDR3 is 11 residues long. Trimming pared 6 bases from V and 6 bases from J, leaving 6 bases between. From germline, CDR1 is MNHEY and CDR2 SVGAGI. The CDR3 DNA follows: TGTGCCAGCAGAAAAATCAATGAGCAGTTCTTC. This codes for CASRKINEQFF.

The DNA of the CDR3 is TGTGCCAGCAGTAGGGACGACTACTACACCTTC. Translated, it gives CASSRDDYYTF. The chain has TRBV6-5 and TRBJ1-2; perhaps TRBD1 as D (5 bases). Germline V lookup: CDR1 MNHEY, CDR2 SVGAGI. V lost 5 bases and J 10 bases, leaving 11 bases between the germline ends. The CDR3 has 11 amino acids.

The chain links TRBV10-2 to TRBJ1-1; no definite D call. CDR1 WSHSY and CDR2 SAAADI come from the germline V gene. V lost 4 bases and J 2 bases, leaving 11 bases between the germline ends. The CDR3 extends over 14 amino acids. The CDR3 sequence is CASSGSQKNTEAFF. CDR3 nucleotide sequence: TGCGCCAGCAGTGGATCCCAAAAAAACACTGAAGCTTTCTTT.

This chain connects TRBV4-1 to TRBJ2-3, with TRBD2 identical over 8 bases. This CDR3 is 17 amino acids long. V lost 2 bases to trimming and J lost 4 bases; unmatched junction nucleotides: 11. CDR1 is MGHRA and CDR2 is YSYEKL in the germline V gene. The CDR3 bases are TGCGCCAGCAGCCAAACGGGAGGGTACGAGGGGCCAGATACGCAGTATTTT. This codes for CASSQTGGYEGPDTQYF.

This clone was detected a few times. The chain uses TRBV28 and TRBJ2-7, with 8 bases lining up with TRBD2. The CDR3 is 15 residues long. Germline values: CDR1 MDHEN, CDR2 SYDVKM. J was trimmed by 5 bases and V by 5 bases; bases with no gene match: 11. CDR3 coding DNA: TGTGCCAGCAGTCCCCCCGGGACTAGGAAGGACGAGCAGTACTTC. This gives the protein CASSPPGTRKDEQYF.

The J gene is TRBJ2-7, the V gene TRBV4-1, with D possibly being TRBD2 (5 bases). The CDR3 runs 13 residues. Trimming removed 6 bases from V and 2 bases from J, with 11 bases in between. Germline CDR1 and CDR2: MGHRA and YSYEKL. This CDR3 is CASSLEATYEQYF. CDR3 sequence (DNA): TGCGCCAGCAGTCTGGAGGCAACCTACGAGCAGTACTTC.